This TCR beta chain comes out of a study of blood T cell repertoires in COVID-19 (dated by TCRdb to between 2020 and 2021). About the full investigation: Samples covering the acute and convalescent phases of COVID-19 were provided by collaborators in the United States, Italy and Spain. The material from the prospective study consisted of cDNA or gDNA derived from T cells, B-cell-depleted T cells, or PBMCs. Subjects who had been exposed to COVID-19, were actively infected with it, or had recovered from it provided the deeply sampled blood TCRbeta repertoires that made up the dataset. The repertoires were made available in a free public database intended to serve as a resource for research on the immune response to SARS-CoV-2. Samples were obtained from the ongoing ImmuneRACE study (first 160 participants) and from about 1,300 subjects provided by 6 global collaborators. Nearly every sample came with metadata listing a de-identified subject ID, COVID-19 status, age in years and sex. HLA class I and class II types, where available, came from metadata supplied by the sample provider rather than from assay-based typing.

Whole blood was collected in K2EDTA tubes by collaborating institutions according to the institutions' own protocols. Collaborator samples were shipped for TCRbeta analysis as frozen whole blood, isolated PBMCs, or DNA extracted from either sample type. TCRbeta CDR3 regions were amplified from genomic DNA using the immunoSEQ Assay, a bias-controlled multiplex PCR. As for the authors' bioinformatics: Nucleated cell counts per sample were estimated from amplification of reference gene primers within the assay. To quantify the absolute abundance of each unique TCRbeta CDR3 rearrangement, sequence reads were collapsed and filtered. For each sample, productive Simpson clonality was calculated as the square root of Simpson's diversity index across productive rearrangements. In TCRdb, the immuneACCESS table is reduced to in-frame sequences with V and J assigned. These tables do not hold every clone; where another copy was compared, an unresolved V gene accounts for under half, and the others remain unexplained. The V and J calls and clone size come from that table; D and trimming were worked out from the DNA. The sample table shows about 47,000 clones, and roughly 80% are seen once. 13% to 15% of the sample comes from the top ten.

From the cysteine through the phenylalanine, the CDR3 covers 14 amino acids. The retained sequence is limited to the CDR3, 42 bases, with the frame set at the first base. V ends up 6 bases short and J 6 bases short, with an unmatched junction base count of 6. Via the germline V gene, CDR1 is SGHNT and CDR2 YENEEA. The research as a whole found: The quantity of clinical and demographic metadata differed by source and by participant and was supplied without curation.

A note on this clone: What antigen it recognizes has not been identified. The input lacks base qualities; no much larger clone sits a single base away.

This receptor chain uses TRBV11-3 and TRBJ1-5; 9 nucleotides in the junction match TRBD1. This TCR was sampled from a human donor with acute or convalescent COVID-19. The donor label of this sample is uncertain. Specimen: peripheral blood. CDR3 protein: CASSSTGGSQPQHF. The bases are TGTGCCAGCAGTTCGACAGGGGGGTCTCAGCCCCAGCATTTT.